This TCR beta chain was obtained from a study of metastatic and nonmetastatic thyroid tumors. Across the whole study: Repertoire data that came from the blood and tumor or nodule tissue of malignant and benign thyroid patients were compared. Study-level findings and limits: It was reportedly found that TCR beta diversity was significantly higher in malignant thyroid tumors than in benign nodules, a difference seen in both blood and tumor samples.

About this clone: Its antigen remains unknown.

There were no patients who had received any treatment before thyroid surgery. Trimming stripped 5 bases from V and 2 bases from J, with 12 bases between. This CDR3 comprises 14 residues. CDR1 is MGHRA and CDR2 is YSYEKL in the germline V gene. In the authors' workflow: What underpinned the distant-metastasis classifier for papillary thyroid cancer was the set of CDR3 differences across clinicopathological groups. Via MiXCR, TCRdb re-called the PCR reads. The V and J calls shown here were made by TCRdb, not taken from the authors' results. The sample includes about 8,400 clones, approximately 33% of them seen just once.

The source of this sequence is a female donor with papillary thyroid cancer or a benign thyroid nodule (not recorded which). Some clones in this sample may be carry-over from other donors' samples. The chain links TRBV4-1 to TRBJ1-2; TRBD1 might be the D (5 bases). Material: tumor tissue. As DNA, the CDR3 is TGCGCCAGCAGCTCCGGGACGGACAACTATGGCTACACCTTC. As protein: CASSSGTDNYGYTF.